This T cell receptor beta chain was captured by sequencing in a study of early T cells in non-severe SARS-CoV-2 infection. Study-wide background: Sequenced material consisted of bulk RNA (from unsorted whole blood), and chains were unpaired. General observations from the study: Anti-spike CD8 responses were favored by VDJdb matching, which missed private and CD4 specificities.

Germline V gene lookup returns CDR1 ENHRY and CDR2 SYGVKD. V lost 3 bases to trimming and J lost 3 bases, with 11 bases between them. The CDR3 is 14 amino acids. TCRdb called the 5' RACE reads again in MiXCR, with one record for every CDR3 protein. The sample lists about 77,000 distinct CDR3 sequences, around 12% seen once, with 15% to 18% in the top ten. This clonotype was counted a few times. The target antigen is unknown. The receptor's source is an adult who was a healthcare worker with PCR-confirmed SARS-CoV-2 infection or an uninfected control (not recorded which). The donor label of this sample is uncertain. The sample consisted of whole blood, taken at baseline. V and J are TRBV10-3 and TRBJ1-2; D is unclear. CDR3 sequence (DNA): TGTGCCATCAGTGACCCCGACGTTGACTATGGCTACACCTTC. It yields the protein CAISDPDVDYGYTF.